The sequence of this T cell receptor (beta chain) was determined in a study of Ad26.COV2.S vaccination and SARS-CoV-2 variants. Study background: As a participant in COV1001, the donor was in the Ad26.COV2.S trial arm.

Only a few counts were recorded for this clone. Different DNA sequences within this sample yield the same CDR3. Regarding treatment: around 19 received Ad26.COV2.S at low or high dose, single or two shots; about 5 received placebo; per-sample allocation not given. Collection of the samples took place on day 63 after the first injection of vaccine or placebo. This adult donor, from Boston, was 18-55 years old. The assay was immunoSEQ multiplex PCR, and TCRdb's table has in-frame clones only and misses some. Of some 400,000 clones listed, around nine tenths are singletons. The CDR3 contains 14 residues. V shed 3 bases, J shed 5 bases, and the junction held 2 bases outside the gene matches. Germline V CDR1 and CDR2: KGHSH, LQKENI.

This sample comprised peripheral blood, obtained in a trial of Ad26.COV2.S vaccine versus placebo. This receptor was taken from a person between 18 and 59 years old who received the Ad26.COV2.S COVID-19 vaccine or a placebo. The chain carries TRBV18 and TRBJ2-2; the match to TRBD1 covers 8 bases. DNA for the CDR3: TGTGCCAGCTCACCCCGACAGGGGACCGGGGAGCTGTTTTTT. It yields the protein CASSPRQGTGELFF.